This TCR beta chain was obtained from a study of blood T cells in healthy people across ages. Study conclusions and caveats: Relative to aged donors, long-lived donors carried more naive CD4+ cells and displayed higher diversity.

Primers used in a second PCR of about 6 to 11 cycles were a sample-barcoded 5' primer and a J-beta primer mix. All cDNA molecules were each tagged by a template-switch adaptor with 12 random nucleotides. TCRdb reanalysed the 5' RACE reads using MiXCR and keeps one entry per CDR3 protein. Of 920,000 or so distinct CDR3 sequences listed, 40% to 55% were seen once; the top ten hold approximately 17%. Peripheral blood from each donor was collected in a volume of 9.5 to 10 milliliters. CDR1 and CDR2 from the germline V gene are SGHAT and FQNNGV. This CDR3 is built from 14 residues. In the case of this clonotype: Antigen unknown.

Sequencing used blood. This sequence joins TRBV11-2 and TRBJ2-7; the D gene is possibly TRBD2 (6 bases). Matching the DNA end better, TRBJ2-5 makes the J call doubtful. The receptor was isolated from a woman in her fifties or sixties in good health. CDR3 amino acids: CASSYGGMGETQYF. For the CDR3, the DNA is TGTGCCAGCAGCTACGGCGGGATGGGAGAGACCCAGTACTTC.